This record covers a single T cell receptor beta chain. Donors had no recently reported acute infections or vaccinations and were HIV-negative. This entry is derived from a study of shared clonotypes between healthy human individuals. Study-wide background: With ages of 18 to 49, the donors were two women and a few men.

Per germline, CDR1 LGHNA and CDR2 YSLEER. The CDR3 is 15 residues long. V was pared by 5 bases and J by 4 bases, with 14 bases between. Original methodology: ImmunoSEQ output held junction-only sequences without quality scores, so filtering differed. Clones were sequenced by immunoSEQ multiplex PCR, and TCRdb holds only the in-frame ones, with some missing. D and trimming come from the DNA, and the V and J calls and clone size come from that table. The sample lists roughly 2.4 million clones, approximately 96% seen once, with approximately 0.13% in the top ten. Sample: naive CD4+ T cells sorted from blood. Noted subset: CD45RA+ positively selected. The sequence was collected from a young man in good health. The chain uses TRBV4-3 and TRBJ1-4; D remains unclear. CDR3 DNA sequence: TGCGCCAGCAGCGACGACCGGGAAGGTAATGAAAAACTGTTTTTT. Its translation: CASSDDREGNEKLFF.